Each of the 8 T cell receptor beta chains below was sequenced from the same sample in a study of blood T cell repertoires in COVID-19. Libraries were prepared by immunoSEQ multiplex PCR; TCRdb keeps only in-frame clonotypes and omits some of them. The sample holds fewer than 300,000 clones, over 75% seen once. What was sequenced was peripheral blood. Every receptor here comes from a man between 50 and 59 years old with COVID-19, enrolled during active disease.

This rearrangement joins TRBV7-6 to TRBJ1-6; the D is unclear. CDR1 and CDR2 from the germline V gene are SGHVS and FNYEAQ. The ends were cut back, 3 bases at V and 5 bases at J, with 14 bases in the middle. The CDR3 length is 16 residues. CDR3 in DNA: TGTGCCAGCAGCTTGGGCAGTCCCCACAATAATTCACCCCTCCACTTT. This translates into CASSLGSPHNNSPLHF.

Written as DNA, the CDR3 is TGTGCCAGCAGTTACGACACGGTCAGGTTCCTTCAATGTAACTATGGCTACACCTTC. Its translation is CASSYDTVRFLQCNYGYTF. The chain uses TRBV6-9 and TRBJ1-2; D gene uncertain. Germline V gives CDR1 MNHGY, CDR2 SVAAGI. The CDR3 is 19 amino acids. V was shortened by 3 bases and J by 1 base, with 24 bases between the two germline ends.

The chain couples TRBV7-3 to TRBJ2-7; D may be TRBD2 (6 bases). Germline CDR1 reads SGHTA; CDR2 reads FQGTGA. The germline V and J ends were trimmed by 4 bases and 3 bases, with 10 bases remaining between them. The CDR3 is made up of 13 amino acids. The CDR3 sequence: CASSSEEGYEQYF. The CDR3, as DNA: TGTGCCAGCAGCTCCGAGGAGGGCTACGAGCAGTACTTC.

The V and J genes are TRBV7-6 and TRBJ1-5, with TRBD1 as a possible D gene (6 bases). Deletions cut 6 bases from V and 5 bases from J, with 29 bases between. This CDR3 has 19 residues. Germline values: CDR1 SGHVS, CDR2 FNYEAQ. This CDR3 is CASRRRDKAPKVVDQPQHF. The CDR3 nucleotides read TGTGCCAGCAGACGACGGGACAAGGCCCCCAAAGTTGTTGATCAGCCCCAGCATTTT.

A word on this clone: The sample contains more than one DNA sequence encoding this CDR3. This chain joins TRBV5-6 and TRBJ2-7; 8 nucleotides match TRBD1. Germline CDR1 is SGHDT and CDR2 is YYEEEE. Trimming cost V 5 bases and J 4 bases; bases outside gene matches: 8. The CDR3 has 14 residues. DNA of the CDR3: TGTGCCAGCAGTCAAGGACAGGGTCGGTACGAGCAGTACTTC. Amino acid sequence: CASSQGQGRYEQYF.

This clone was counted once. The chain employs TRBV3-1 (or the pseudogene TRBV3-2) and TRBJ1-1; 7 nucleotides align to TRBD1. From germline, CDR1 is LGHDT and CDR2 YNNKEL (reference sequence). The CDR3 runs 15 residues. V gave up 4 bases and J gave up 1 base; unmatched junction bases: 6. The CDR3 DNA is TGTGCCAGCAGCCTCCGGACAGGAGGGAACACTGAAGCTTTCTTT. This codes for CASSLRTGGNTEAFF.

The V call is TRBV24-1, the J call TRBJ2-2; D possibly corresponds to TRBD2 (7 bases). Deletions cut 3 bases from V and 3 bases from J, with 16 bases between. Germline CDR1 reads KGHDR; CDR2 reads SFDVKD. CDR3 size: 17 residues. CDR3 nucleotide sequence: TGTGCCACCAGTGATATCCCGACGGGGGGCCACACCGGGGAGCTGTTTTTT. Protein: CATSDIPTGGHTGELFF.

This sequence joins TRBV5-6 and TRBJ1-1; TRBD1 aligns across 10 bases. The CDR3 is 16 residues long. The V and J ends lost 1 base and 5 bases, in that order; junction bases with no gene match: 8. CDR1 is SGHDT, CDR2 YYEEEE, per germline. CDR3 protein: CASSLNRGQGLTEAFF. The CDR3 nucleotides are TGTGCCAGCAGCTTGAACCGGGGACAGGGGCTAACTGAAGCTTTCTTT.